Reported below is one T cell receptor (beta chain). What it binds is not known. MiXCR was run by TCRdb on the reads, yielding one entry per CDR3 protein. Of about a million distinct CDR3 sequences listed, roughly 30% are singletons. This sample is drawn from a study of T cell repertoires in cytomegalovirus infection. Study in general: Epitope selection comprised recently identified HLA-C-restricted CMV epitopes and well-studied HLA-B-restricted CMV epitopes. Through public TCR beta signatures, both CMV infection and matching HLA type were indicated.

General study results and limits: In two of eight donors, the top clonotype was HLA-C-restricted CMV-specific.

This CDR3 has 13 amino acids. Germline values: CDR1 MDHEN, CDR2 SYDVKM. Trimming removed 6 bases from V and 4 bases from J, with 11 bases in between. The J gene is TRBJ2-3, the V gene TRBV28, with D tentatively TRBD2 (5 bases). This sequence was found in a human donor in good health (CMV status not recorded). Some clones in this sample may be carry-over from other donors' samples. The sample was cultured CD8+ T cells from PBMCs, taken from culture after CMV antigen stimulation. Written as DNA, the CDR3 is TGTGCCAGCAGGAACGGGATCGCAGATACGCAGTATTTT. Its translation is CASRNGIADTQYF.